Sequencing of this T cell receptor (beta chain) was carried out in a study of blood T cell repertoires in COVID-19. Here immunoSEQ multiplex PCR was the method, and the copy in TCRdb shows in-frame clones only, minus some. The sample holds 200,000 to 250,000 clones, roughly 84% seen once. There are a few counts of this clone. Residents of under 25 US areas, aged roughly 18 to 95 years, made up the participants. Germline-derived CDR1 and CDR2 are LNHDA and SQIVND (reference sequence). With 2 bases removed from V and 5 bases from J, the gap between germline ends came to 6 bases. The CDR3 is made up of 12 amino acids.

The clonotype was recovered from a woman aged 35 to 49 who had recovered from COVID-19. The sample was PBMCs or T cells enriched from blood (not recorded which). The rearrangement links TRBV19 to TRBJ1-2; D uncertain. The CDR3 is CASSICRYGYTF. DNA for the CDR3: TGTGCCAGTAGTATATGTAGATATGGCTACACCTTC.